This record covers a single TCR beta chain. The sample is drawn from a study of blood T cell repertoires in COVID-19. The wider study: Specimens from acute and convalescent COVID-19 originated in the United States, Italy and Spain. T cells, B-cell-depleted T cells, or PBMCs provided the cDNA or gDNA that served as material.

Assay used: immunoSEQ multiplex PCR; TCRdb lists only in-frame clones, some missing. The sample includes about 670,000 clones, 90% of them seen just once. Germline V lookup: CDR1 SGHTA, CDR2 FQGNSA. J lost 11 bases, V lost 1 base, and 11 bases had no gene match. The CDR3 totals 15 residues. The J gene is TRBJ1-1, the V gene TRBV7-2, with 9 bases matching TRBD1. Specimen: peripheral blood. This sequence was found in a woman younger than 35 with acute or convalescent COVID-19. CDR3 sequence reads: CASSLERVQGAMAFF. The CDR3 DNA reads TGTGCCAGCAGCTTAGAAAGGGTACAGGGGGCAATGGCTTTCTTT.